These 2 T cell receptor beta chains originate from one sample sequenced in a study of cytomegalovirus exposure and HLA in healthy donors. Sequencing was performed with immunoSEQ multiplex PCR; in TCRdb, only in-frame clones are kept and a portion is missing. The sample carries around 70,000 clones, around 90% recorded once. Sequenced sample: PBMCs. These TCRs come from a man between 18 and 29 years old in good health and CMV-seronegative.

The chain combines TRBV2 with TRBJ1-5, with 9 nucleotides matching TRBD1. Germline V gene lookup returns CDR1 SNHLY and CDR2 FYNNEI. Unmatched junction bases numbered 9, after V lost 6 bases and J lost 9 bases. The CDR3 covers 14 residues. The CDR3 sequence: CASRNPTGGLPQHF. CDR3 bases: TGTGCCAGCAGGAATCCGACAGGGGGGTTGCCCCAGCATTTT.

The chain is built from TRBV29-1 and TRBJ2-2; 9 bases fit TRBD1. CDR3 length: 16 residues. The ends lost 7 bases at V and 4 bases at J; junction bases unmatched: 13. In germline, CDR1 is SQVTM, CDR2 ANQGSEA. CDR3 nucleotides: TGCAGCGCACTCGTCCGGGACAGGGCGGTCACCGGGGAGCTGTTTTTT. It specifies CSALVRDRAVTGELFF.